Below are 14 T cell receptor beta chains sequenced from a single sample in a study of brain T cells in children with intractable seizures. Sequencing was limited to surgery cases with top T cell transcript signatures in brain tissue. The table came from immunoSEQ multiplex PCR; TCRdb's copy has only in-frame clones and leaves some out. Among 7,500 to 9,500 clones listed, less than 70% were seen once. The material sequenced was resected brain tissue, taken at surgery. The receptor set was obtained from a girl aged 2-10 years with tuberous sclerosis and intractable seizures.

The chain uses TRBV10-2 and TRBJ2-3; 7 bases are shared with TRBD1. CDR1 is WSHSY and CDR2 is SAAADI in the germline V gene. V shed 6 bases and J 6 bases; nucleotides not matched to a gene: 12. There are 15 residues in the CDR3. The CDR3 bases are TGCGCCAGCAGGGGCCGGTCAGGGGGTAGGGATACGCAGTATTTT. Its protein product is CASRGRSGGRDTQYF.

This clone rates as medium-sized. V and J are TRBV10-2 and TRBJ1-1; no firm D call. Trimming removed 2 bases from V and 5 bases from J, with 6 bases in between. This CDR3 is 12 amino acids long. Germline V lookup: CDR1 WSHSY, CDR2 SAAADI. This chain's CDR3 is CASSEEETEAFF. The CDR3 nucleotides read TGCGCCAGCAGTGAGGAGGAGACTGAAGCTTTCTTT.

The chain links TRBV5-1 to TRBJ2-1; 15 bases map to TRBD2. Germline V gene data show CDR1 as SGHRS and CDR2 as YFSETQ. This CDR3 has 19 amino acids. V was clipped by 5 bases and J by 5 bases; unmatched bases: 14. This CDR3 is CASRGGTSGGPIPNNEQFF. The DNA of the CDR3 is TGCGCCAGCAGAGGAGGGACTAGCGGGGGGCCCATACCTAACAATGAGCAGTTCTTC.

V is TRBV2 and J is TRBJ2-5; 8 bases match TRBD1. The trim removed 7 bases at V and 5 bases at J, leaving 6 bases unmatched. This CDR3 comprises 13 residues. Germline CDR1 and CDR2: SNHLY and FYNNEI. The CDR3 spells CASNRGLQETQYF. CDR3 sequence (DNA): TGTGCCAGCAACAGGGGGTTGCAGGAGACCCAGTACTTC.

The chain has TRBV25-1 and TRBJ1-2; 7 positions agree with TRBD1. The V and J ends lost 6 bases and 4 bases, in that order; junction bases with no gene match: 11. CDR3 size: 15 residues. Germline lookup yields CDR1 MGHDK and CDR2 SYGVNS. The CDR3 protein is CASSHTNRGLYGYTF. The CDR3 DNA is TGTGCCAGCAGCCATACCAACAGGGGCCTCTATGGCTACACCTTC.

V gene TRBV5-1 combines with J gene TRBJ2-7; 13 nucleotides match TRBD2. Unmatched junction bases numbered 8, after V lost 2 bases and J lost 6 bases. The germline CDR1 and CDR2 sequences are SGHRS and YFSETQ. The CDR3 is made up of 16 amino acids. The CDR3 nucleotides are TGCGCCAGCAGCTTAGAGGGACTAGCGGGGCGGGGCGAGCAGTACTTC. Protein: CASSLEGLAGRGEQYF.

The V gene is TRBV11-2, the J gene TRBJ2-7; possibly TRBD1 for D (6 bases). V shed 0 bases and J shed 3 bases, with 15 bases lying between them. Germline V CDR1 and CDR2: SGHAT, FQNNGV. The CDR3 spans 16 residues. The CDR3 loop reads CASSLERVGQSYEQYF. The DNA for the CDR3 is TGTGCCAGCAGCTTAGAGAGAGTTGGACAGAGCTACGAGCAGTACTTC.

The chain employs TRBV7-8 and TRBJ2-7; 12 bases are shared with TRBD2. This CDR3 has 16 amino acids. V lost 2 bases, J lost 4 bases, and 6 bases stayed unmatched. CDR1 and CDR2 (germline): SGHVS, FQNEAQ. CDR3 protein: CASSLPQTSGGYEQYF. For the CDR3, the DNA is TGTGCCAGCAGCTTACCCCAAACTAGCGGGGGGTACGAGCAGTACTTC.

V usage is TRBV5-1 and J usage is TRBJ2-5; 11 nucleotides line up with TRBD1. After removal of 2 bases from V and 2 bases from J, the junction contained 2 bases not matched to a gene. The CDR3 has 15 amino acids. Germline V gene data show CDR1 as SGHRS and CDR2 as YFSETQ. This CDR3 is CASSFRDRGQETQYF. The CDR3 DNA sequence: TGCGCCAGCAGCTTCCGGGACAGGGGGCAAGAGACCCAGTACTTC. Full variable domain (rest looked up from reference TRBV5-1 and TRBJ2-5): KAGVTQTPRYLIKTRGQQVTLSCSPISGHRSVSWYQQTPGQGLQFLFEYFSETQRNKGNFPGRFSGRQFSNSRSEMNVSTLELGDSALYLCASSFRDRGQETQYFGPGTRLLVL.

This chain uses TRBV5-1 with TRBJ1-1, with D hard to call. Trimming took 2 bases from V and 3 from J, leaving 14 bases between them. The CDR3 is 15 residues long. The germline gives CDR1 SGHRS, CDR2 YFSETQ. In DNA form, the CDR3 reads TGCGCCAGCAGCTTCACGGGGTCGGGTTACACTGAAGCTTTCTTT. It codes for CASSFTGSGYTEAFF.

V is TRBV2 and J is TRBJ2-5; TRBD2 agrees at 9 bases. V dropped 4 bases and J dropped 3; count of bases not matched to a gene: 12. The germline CDR1 and CDR2 sequences are SNHLY and FYNNEI. This CDR3 contains 17 residues. CDR3 in amino acids: CASSGRAGGAFKETQYF. Written as DNA, the CDR3 is TGTGCCAGCAGTGGCAGGGCGGGGGGGGCCTTTAAAGAGACCCAGTACTTC.

The chain links TRBV4-1 to TRBJ2-5; perhaps TRBD2 as D (6 bases). The CDR3 length is 17 residues. The V and J ends lost 0 bases and 6 bases respectively, with 20 bases between them. Germline lookup yields CDR1 MGHRA and CDR2 YSYEKL. DNA for the CDR3: TGCGCCAGCAGCCAAGATCCGGGGCAGGGAGGAGGAAAGACCCAGTACTTC. Its translation is CASSQDPGQGGGKTQYF.

The chain uses TRBV24-1 and TRBJ2-1; a possible D gene is TRBD1 (6 bases). Looked up from germline, CDR1 is KGHDR and CDR2 is SFDVKD. The length of the CDR3 is 16 residues. Trimming pared 4 bases from V and 0 bases from J, leaving 12 bases between. The CDR3 loop reads CATSDRQASSYNEQFF. The CDR3 DNA reads as TGTGCCACCAGTGACCGACAGGCCAGCTCCTACAATGAGCAGTTCTTC.

This clone was seen a few times. J is TRBJ2-2 and V is TRBV7-9; 11 nucleotides match TRBD2. Per the germline V gene, CDR1 is SEHNR and CDR2 is FQNEAQ (reference sequence). The V segment lost 2 bases and the J segment 0 bases; nucleotides outside the gene matches: 5. CDR3 length equals 18 residues. CDR3 DNA: TGTGCCAGCAGCTTACCTAGCGGGGGGCCCCCGAACACCGGGGAGCTGTTTTTT. Protein product: CASSLPSGGPPNTGELFF.